This TCR beta chain was captured by sequencing in a study of cytomegalovirus exposure and HLA in healthy donors. Broader study findings: Highest at DRB1 and lowest at HLA-C, TCR association rates differed among HLA loci in a later analysis. Analysis was performed later, and it showed HLA-associated TCR beta chains to be more clonally expanded than equally common others.

Vbeta (60) and Jbeta (13) primers were used in the PCR. The table came from immunoSEQ multiplex PCR; TCRdb's copy has only in-frame clones and leaves some out. Altogether some 190,000 clones are present, 81% being singletons, with the ten largest covering about 3.5%. On this clone: The target antigen is unknown.

The CDR3 runs 18 residues. Germline CDR1 and CDR2: MGHRA and YSYEKL. Trimming removed 0 bases at V and 0 bases at J, with 18 bases between. The clonotype comes from a middle-aged man in good health and CMV-seropositive. Input material: PBMCs. The chain has TRBV4-1 and TRBJ2-7; weak D call: TRBD1 (5 bases). The CDR3 loop reads CASSQEVTGQYSSYEQYF. CDR3 sequence (DNA): TGCGCCAGCAGCCAAGAGGTCACAGGTCAGTACAGCTCCTACGAGCAGTACTTC.